This note documents a single TCR beta chain sequence. Its antigen is unknown. The assay was immunoSEQ multiplex PCR, and TCRdb's table has in-frame clones only and misses some. The sample holds some 25,000 clones, about 90% seen once. This sample is drawn from a study of untreated major depressive disorder. Overall study results and limits: Depressed patients' CD4+ T cells carried increased TRBV05-01 (Vbeta 5.1) usage versus control CD4+ T cells. Private clones made up every subject's top five TRBV05-01 clones. Sequencing comparisons covered only three preselected Vbeta families.

For sex, age, current smoking status and body mass index, every depressed patient had a pairwise-matched non-depressed control. Patients had taken no psychiatric medication, including antidepressants, for at least 8 weeks before enrollment. CDR1 and CDR2 (germline): SGHDT, YYEEEE. V lost 4 bases to trimming and J lost 1 base; unmatched junction nucleotides: 9. The CDR3 runs 16 residues. The sequenced sample consisted of CD4+ T cells from PBMCs. The receptor comes from a woman under 40 with major depressive disorder. The chain recombines TRBV5-6 with TRBJ2-7, with 9 nucleotides matching TRBD1. In DNA form, the CDR3 reads TGTGCCAGCAGCCGCAACCGGGACAGGGTTTCCTACGAGCAGTACTTC. This gives the protein CASSRNRDRVSYEQYF.